These 14 T cell receptor beta chains share one sample of origin, sequenced in a study of CD8 T cells in Susac syndrome. With random hexamers, reverse transcription was performed on roughly 0.45 to 1 ug of RNA. TCRdb reanalysed the immunoSEQ multiplex PCR reads using MiXCR and keeps one entry per CDR3 protein. The table includes a few hundred thousand distinct CDR3 sequences, more than 75% detected once. The sequencing sample was made of CD8+ T cells from PBMCs. These TCRs come from a human donor with multiple sclerosis.

The V call is TRBV20-1, the J call TRBJ2-7, with 8 bases matching TRBD1. Germline values: CDR1 DFQATT, CDR2 SNEGSKA (reference sequence). This CDR3 contains 14 residues. V trimming: 1 base; J trimming: 4 bases; junction bases outside the gene matches: 6. The DNA of the CDR3 is TGCAGTGCTAGAGTGCTGCAGGGGGCTTACGAGCAGTACTTC. This gives the protein CSARVLQGAYEQYF.

This chain uses TRBV6-2 or TRBV6-3 with TRBJ2-1; 9 positions match TRBD2. J was trimmed by 4 bases and V by 0 bases; bases with no gene match: 4. Germline V CDR1 and CDR2: MNHEY, SVGEGT. The CDR3 sequence is 16 residues long. The CDR3 nucleotides read TGTGCCAGCAGTTACTCCGAGCTAGCGGGGTACAATGAGCAGTTCTTC. This translates into CASSYSELAGYNEQFF.

The gene calls are TRBV12-5 and TRBJ1-5; perhaps TRBD1 as D (5 bases). The CDR3 sequence is 14 residues long. The V gene's germline CDR1 is LGHNT and CDR2 FRNRAP. Between the trimmed V and J ends, which lost 4 bases and 9 bases, there was a span of 16 bases. CDR3: CASGSLGVVVPQHF. As DNA, the CDR3 is TGTGCTAGTGGTTCCCTGGGGGTAGTCGTGCCCCAGCATTTT.

The rearrangement links TRBV5-4 to TRBJ2-7, with unresolved D. Trimming stripped 2 bases from V and 3 bases from J, with 9 bases between. This CDR3 contains 13 residues. Looked up from germline, CDR1 is SGHNT and CDR2 is YYREEE (reference sequence). Written as DNA, the CDR3 is TGTGCCAGCAGCTTAGCGTCCCACTACGAGCAGTACTTC. It is translated as CASSLASHYEQYF.

J is TRBJ2-7 and V is TRBV30, with D uncertain. V shed 5 bases and J shed 4 bases, with 21 bases lying between them. This CDR3 comprises 15 residues. Germline CDR1 GTSNPN, CDR2 SVGIG (reference sequence). CDR3 residues: CAWGSIRAKGYEQYF. The CDR3 coding sequence is TGTGCCTGGGGATCCATCCGGGCCAAAGGGTACGAGCAGTACTTC.

This chain joins TRBV27 and TRBJ2-7; TRBD2 matches at 9 bases. The germline gives CDR1 MNHEY, CDR2 SMNVEV (reference sequence). J gave up 2 bases and V 2 bases, and 4 bases lay outside the gene matches. The CDR3 runs to 15 residues. The CDR3, as DNA: TGTGCCAGCAGTTTAGGGGCTAGCGGGACCTACGAGCAGTACTTC. Encoded protein: CASSLGASGTYEQYF.

The count of this clonotype is one. The chain joins TRBV20-1 to TRBJ2-3; no reliable D call. Germline V gene data show CDR1 as DFQATT and CDR2 as SNEGSKA (reference sequence). V shed 3 bases and J shed 1 base, with 11 bases lying between them. The CDR3 is made up of 14 amino acids. The CDR3 reads CSASDLFGTDTQYF. As DNA, the CDR3 is TGCAGTGCTAGTGACCTCTTTGGCACAGATACGCAGTATTTT.

The rearrangement links TRBV10-3 to TRBJ2-7; D not resolved. Germline lookup yields CDR1 ENHRY and CDR2 SYGVKD. CDR3 length: 11 amino acids. V gave up 7 bases and J gave up 5 bases, with 9 bases separating them. DNA of the CDR3: TGTGCCATCAACCGTGAAAACGAGCAGTACTTC. Amino acid sequence: CAINRENEQYF.

This chain links TRBV9 with TRBJ2-3; 7 bases agree with TRBD2. The CDR3 contains 15 residues. Per germline, CDR1 SGDLS and CDR2 YYNGEE. With V trimmed by 3 bases and J by 3 bases, 7 bases remained unmatched. CDR3 nucleotide sequence: TGTGCCAGCAGCGAGGGCGGGAGTTCAACAGATACGCAGTATTTT. Protein product: CASSEGGSSTDTQYF.

CDR3 amino acids: CASSERQGADNEKLFF. Written as DNA, the CDR3 is TGTGCCAGCAGTGAGCGACAGGGGGCCGATAATGAAAAACTGTTTTTT. This rearrangement joins TRBV25-1 to TRBJ1-4; 10 nucleotides agree with TRBD1. CDR3 length: 16 residues. Germline trimming cut 3 bases from V and 4 bases from J; bases unmatched to any gene: 5. CDR1 and CDR2 (germline): MGHDK, SYGVNS.

J is TRBJ2-1 and V is TRBV15; 12 nucleotides agree with TRBD2. Trimming cost V 3 bases and J 6 bases; bases outside gene matches: 9. The CDR3 sequence is 17 residues long. CDR1 LNHNV and CDR2 YYDKDF come from the germline V gene (reference sequence). CDR3 in amino acids: CATSRNLAGGPGNEQFF. CDR3 DNA sequence: TGTGCCACCAGCAGGAATCTAGCGGGAGGGCCGGGCAATGAGCAGTTCTTC.

This clonotype appeared a single time. J is TRBJ2-7 and V is TRBV20-1; 14 bases are shared with TRBD2. The CDR3 consists of 16 residues. Trimming removed 0 bases from V and 2 bases from J; junction bases left unmatched: 3. Germline lookup yields CDR1 DFQATT and CDR2 SNEGSKA (reference sequence). The CDR3 DNA is TGCAGTGCTAGAGATCCGACTAGCGGGAGGGCCTACGAGCAGTACTTC. This translates into CSARDPTSGRAYEQYF.

The chain combines TRBV27 with TRBJ2-7; D is unresolved. The V gene lost 4 bases and the J gene lost 7 bases, with 14 bases spanning the gap. Germline CDR1 and CDR2: MNHEY and SMNVEV (reference sequence). The length of the CDR3 is 13 residues. The CDR3 loop reads CASSSYSQQEQYF. In DNA form, the CDR3 reads TGTGCCAGCAGTTCCTATAGCCAGCAAGAGCAGTACTTC.

This chain uses TRBV28 with TRBJ2-2; 7 positions agree with TRBD1. Germline-derived CDR1 and CDR2 are MDHEN and SYDVKM. The CDR3 consists of 15 residues. V shed 7 bases and J 5 bases; nucleotides not matched to a gene: 10. The CDR3 reads CASTRTQGLTGELFF. Written as DNA, the CDR3 is TGTGCCAGCACCAGAACACAGGGGTTGACCGGGGAGCTGTTTTTT.